One sample yielded the 29 T cell receptor beta chains listed below, sequenced in a study of blood T cells in healthy people across ages. The second PCR ran about 6 to 11 cycles with a sample-barcoded 5' primer and J-beta primers. TCRdb passed the 5' RACE reads through MiXCR, listing each CDR3 protein once. The sample has fewer than 2,000,000 distinct CDR3 sequences; about 31% are singletons. Specimen: blood. All receptors come from a woman in her thirties in good health.

There are a few counts of this clonotype. J is TRBJ2-3 and V is TRBV27; D might be TRBD1 or TRBD2, each matching 5 bases. The CDR3 loop spans 15 amino acids. V lost 0 bases to trimming and J lost 2 bases, with 9 bases between them. Per germline, CDR1 MNHEY and CDR2 SMNVEV (reference sequence). CDR3 loop: CASSLSVGVTDTQYF. CDR3 DNA sequence: TGTGCCAGCAGTTTATCCGTGGGGGTCACAGATACGCAGTATTTT.

This clonotype has only a few counts. The V gene is TRBV7-2, the J gene TRBJ2-1; 11 bases match TRBD2. This CDR3 is 16 amino acids long. J lost 8 bases, V lost 7 bases, and 13 bases had no gene match. Per germline, CDR1 SGHTA and CDR2 FQGNSA. The CDR3 here is CASNPTLAGGIHEQFF. CDR3 DNA sequence: TGTGCCAGCAACCCAACCCTAGCGGGGGGCATCCATGAGCAGTTCTTC.

The rearrangement joins TRBV12-3 or TRBV12-4 to TRBJ1-5, with TRBD1 identical over 10 bases. Trimming cost V 3 bases and J 9 bases; bases outside gene matches: 8. This CDR3 is built from 15 residues. CDR3 amino acids: CASSLGQGSEWPQHF. The CDR3 DNA sequence: TGTGCCAGCAGTTTGGGACAGGGGTCCGAATGGCCCCAGCATTTT.

This clonotype was seen more than once but under ten times. At one end the junction does not follow the germline gene, possibly because of a read error. This chain links TRBV12-3 or TRBV12-4 with TRBJ2-1; the D is unclear. This CDR3 comprises 15 residues. CDR3 amino acids: CASSSEAYSHNEQFF. Here the CDR3 DNA reads TGTGCCAGCAGCTCCGAGGCGTACTCCCACAATGAGCAGTTCTTC.

The V gene is TRBV7-3, the J gene TRBJ2-1; D is unclear. Germline-derived CDR1 and CDR2 are SGHTA and FQGTGA. Deletions cut 8 bases from V and 3 bases from J, with 17 bases between. This CDR3 is built from 15 residues. The CDR3 spells CASGHLRAVYNEQFF. The CDR3 DNA sequence: TGTGCCAGCGGCCACCTTCGTGCGGTCTACAATGAGCAGTTCTTC.

This clonotype was detected a few times. This chain uses TRBV5-1 with TRBJ2-4; D remains ambiguous. Looked up from germline, CDR1 is SGHRS and CDR2 is YFSETQ. The V gene lost 0 bases and the J gene lost 2 bases, with 6 bases spanning the gap. The CDR3 is made up of 14 amino acids. The CDR3 spells CASSLEGTKNIQYF. In DNA, the CDR3 is TGCGCCAGCAGCTTGGAAGGGACCAAAAACATTCAGTACTTC.

The CDR3 DNA sequence: TGTGCCAGCAGCTTAACGGGGTCTACGAGTGAAAAACTGTTTTTT. It translates to CASSLTGSTSEKLFF. The chain couples TRBV7-3 to TRBJ1-4; no firm D call. Germline loops: CDR1 SGHTA, CDR2 FQGTGA. This CDR3 comprises 15 residues. Deletions cut 0 bases from V and 7 bases from J, with 12 bases between.

This clonotype was seen a handful of times. The chain uses TRBV12-3 or TRBV12-4 and TRBJ1-2; 7 nucleotides align to TRBD1. V dropped 6 bases and J dropped 4; count of bases not matched to a gene: 11. The CDR3 covers 15 residues. The CDR3 DNA follows: TGTGCCAGCAGGCCCACAGGGGAGGAAAGCTATGGCTACACCTTC. Encoded protein: CASRPTGEESYGYTF.

The chain recombines TRBV29-1 with TRBJ2-3; D is perhaps TRBD2 (6 bases). The germline V gene encodes CDR1 SQVTM and CDR2 ANQGSEA. Trimming cost V 8 bases and J 1 base, with 19 bases left between them. The CDR3 is 15 residues long. CDR3 sequence: CSTLHPSSGTDTQYF. DNA of the CDR3: TGCAGCACCCTACACCCGTCTAGCGGCACAGATACGCAGTATTTT.

CDR3 nucleotides: TGTGCCAGCAGGCGGGAGTATAGCACAGATACGCAGTATTTT. It encodes CASRREYSTDTQYF. The rearrangement joins TRBV4-2 to TRBJ2-3; 7 bases line up with TRBD2. The CDR3 consists of 14 residues. Looked up from germline, CDR1 is LGHNA and CDR2 is YNFKEQ. V trimming: 6 bases; J trimming: 0 bases; junction bases outside the gene matches: 3.

Concerning this clonotype itself: Given a much more abundant clone one base away, this may be a read error. This chain uses TRBV27 with TRBJ2-1; 7 nucleotides line up with TRBD1. Germline V gene lookup returns CDR1 MNHEY and CDR2 SMNVEV (reference sequence). The CDR3 consists of 15 residues. The CDR3 nucleotides read TGTGCCAACAGTTTGGGAAGGGGGCTGAACAATGAGCAGTTCTTC. The encoded protein is CANSLGRGLNNEQFF.

The chain joins TRBV7-3 to TRBJ2-1, with TRBD2 identical over 11 bases. The germline gives CDR1 SGHTA, CDR2 FQGTGA. The CDR3 consists of 18 residues. J was trimmed by 9 bases and V by 2 bases; bases with no gene match: 15. CDR3 in DNA: TGTGCCAGCAGCTTAGGAACAGACCTGACTAGCGGGGATAGTGAGCAGTTCTTC. Its translation is CASSLGTDLTSGDSEQFF.

The chain links TRBV20-1 to TRBJ2-1, with D tentatively TRBD1 (5 bases). The germline V and J ends were trimmed by 1 base and 8 bases, with 15 bases remaining between them. Germline V gene data show CDR1 as DFQATT and CDR2 as SNEGSKA (reference sequence). The CDR3 extends over 14 amino acids. The CDR3, as DNA: TGCAGTGCTAGAGGTACCTGGGTCAGGGATGAGCAGTTCTTC. Its protein product is CSARGTWVRDEQFF.

The gene calls are TRBV4-1 and TRBJ1-2; D is unclear. V lost 0 bases, J lost 4 bases, and 15 bases lay in between. The germline V gene has CDR1 MGHRA and CDR2 YSYEKL. The CDR3 runs to 16 residues. The DNA of the CDR3 is TGCGCCAGCAGCCAAGATACGGTGGGGATTTTCTATGGCTACACCTTC. This gives the protein CASSQDTVGIFYGYTF.

In this sample, this clonotype turned up a few times. V usage is TRBV6-5 and J usage is TRBJ1-5, with D unresolved. V was cut by 5 bases and J by 6 bases, with 11 bases left in between. This CDR3 has 13 residues. CDR1 and CDR2 (germline): MNHEY, SVGAGI. The CDR3 region is CASSRQGSQPQHF. The CDR3 region has the DNA TGTGCCAGCAGTCGCCAAGGGAGTCAGCCCCAGCATTTT.

The chain links TRBV10-3 to TRBJ1-1, with 10 bases lining up with TRBD1. The V gene end was trimmed by 4 bases and the J gene end by 5 bases; junction bases not matched to a gene: 7. In germline, CDR1 is ENHRY, CDR2 SYGVKD. This CDR3 is built from 15 residues. CDR3 sequence (DNA): TGTGCCATCAGTGGAAGACAGGGGGCGGGGACTGAAGCTTTCTTT. Protein sequence: CAISGRQGAGTEAFF.

The gene calls are TRBV28 and TRBJ1-1; D is ambiguous. The CDR3 spans 15 residues. CDR1 MDHEN and CDR2 SYDVKM come from the germline V gene. V was pared by 4 bases and J by 1 base, with 13 bases between. The CDR3 spells CASSSLGVKNTEAFF. In DNA, the CDR3 is TGTGCCAGCAGTTCCCTGGGCGTTAAGAACACTGAAGCTTTCTTT.

This CDR3 is CASSLMAGQQFF. DNA of the CDR3: TGTGCCAGCAGCTTAATGGCGGGACAGCAGTTCTTC. V gene TRBV7-6 combines with J gene TRBJ2-1; possible D gene TRBD2, 6 bases. Germline V CDR1 and CDR2: SGHVS, FNYEAQ. The ends were cut back, 2 bases at V and 11 bases at J, with 10 bases in the middle. The CDR3 is 12 amino acids. The variable domain in full, completed from reference TRBV7-6 and TRBJ2-1, reads GAGVSQSPRYKVTKRGQDVALRCDPISGHVSLYWYRQALGQGPEFLTYFNYEAQQDKSGLPNDRFSAERPEGSISTLTIQRTEQRDSAMYRCASSLMAGQQFFGPGTRLTVL.

This clonotype was picked up one time. The V gene is TRBV28, the J gene TRBJ2-1; 9 nucleotides match TRBD1. The CDR3 length is 15 residues. Unmatched junction bases numbered 11, after V lost 6 bases and J lost 8 bases. From germline, CDR1 is MDHEN and CDR2 SYDVKM. CDR3 nucleotide sequence: TGTGCCAGCAGCCTCCAGGGGACAGGGTTGGATGAGCAGTTCTTC. This sequence encodes CASSLQGTGLDEQFF.

In this sample, this clonotype turned up a few times. The chain recombines TRBV20-1 with TRBJ2-5, with a possible D match to TRBD2 (7 bases). The germline CDR1 and CDR2 sequences are DFQATT and SNEGSKA (reference sequence). This CDR3 region has 14 residues. V dropped 1 base and J dropped 4 bases, with 13 bases sitting between them. The CDR3 coding sequence is TGCAGTGCTAGAGGAGACGGGGGGCGAGAGACCCAGTACTTC. Protein product: CSARGDGGRETQYF.

The gene calls are TRBV30 and TRBJ1-5; no definite D call. V was cut by 5 bases and J by 4 bases, with 12 bases left in between. The V gene's germline CDR1 is GTSNPN and CDR2 SVGIG (reference sequence). This CDR3 is 13 amino acids long. The CDR3 is CAWSAERNQPQHF. The CDR3 region has the DNA TGTGCCTGGTCGGCAGAGAGGAATCAGCCCCAGCATTTT.

The CDR3 DNA follows: TGTGCCAGCAGGAGGAAGGGGGCGGGCACCGGGGAGCTGTTTTTT. This translates into CASRRKGAGTGELFF. The V gene is TRBV6-5, the J gene TRBJ2-2; 7 positions match TRBD1. Trimming at V came to 6 bases and at J to 4 bases, leaving 8 bases not matched to a gene. The germline V gene encodes CDR1 MNHEY and CDR2 SVGAGI. This CDR3 has 15 residues.

This sequence joins TRBV7-2 and TRBJ2-3, with 12 bases that match TRBD2. Germline V lookup: CDR1 SGHTA, CDR2 FQGNSA. The CDR3 has 17 amino acids. Trimming removed 4 bases from V and 8 bases from J; junction bases left unmatched: 13. As DNA, the CDR3 is TGTGCCAGCAGCTCCTATTCTAGCGGGGGGGCCGTAGGTACGCAGTATTTT. As protein: CASSSYSSGGAVGTQYF.

This clonotype has only a few counts. The gene calls are TRBV5-5 and TRBJ2-7; TRBD2 matches 10 bases. The V gene's germline CDR1 is SGHKS and CDR2 YYEKEE (reference sequence). Trimming cost V 4 bases and J 0 bases; bases outside gene matches: 7. The CDR3 is 16 amino acids. CDR3 region: CASSRFIAGGSYEQYF. For the CDR3, the DNA is TGTGCCAGCAGCCGATTTATAGCGGGGGGCTCCTACGAGCAGTACTTC.

In its sample, this clonotype was seen many times. The chain carries TRBV20-1 and TRBJ2-7; 9 nucleotides match TRBD1. Looked up from germline, CDR1 is DFQATT and CDR2 is SNEGSKA (reference sequence). CDR3 length: 15 residues. The ends lost 5 bases at V and 3 bases at J; junction bases unmatched: 11. CDR3 in DNA: TGCAGTGCTCCTCCAACAGGGGGCGCTTTCTACGAGCAGTACTTC. It specifies CSAPPTGGAFYEQYF.

V usage is TRBV12-3 or TRBV12-4 and J usage is TRBJ2-7; 7 bases match TRBD1. This CDR3 is built from 17 residues. The trim removed 3 bases at V and 0 bases at J, leaving 11 bases unmatched. The CDR3 reads CASSFDYRTGLSYEQYF. The CDR3 nucleotides read TGTGCCAGCAGTTTCGACTACAGGACAGGCCTCTCCTACGAGCAGTACTTC.

The chain employs TRBV29-1 and TRBJ2-3, with TRBD2 matching over 11 bases. This CDR3 region has 15 residues. CDR1 is SQVTM and CDR2 is ANQGSEA in the germline V gene. V was pared by 7 bases and J by 4 bases, with 10 bases of the junction left unmatched. The CDR3 loop reads CSALGVAGGPDTQYF. The CDR3 region has the DNA TGCAGCGCCCTTGGGGTAGCGGGAGGGCCAGATACGCAGTATTTT.

To note about this clonotype: The junction departs from the called germline gene at one end, perhaps through a read error. The chain couples TRBV7-3 to TRBJ2-1; TRBD2 matches 8 bases. Germline V gene data show CDR1 as SGHTA and CDR2 as FQGTGA. The CDR3 sequence is 17 residues long. CDR3 residues: CASSLDPGLEAYNERFF. The CDR3 DNA reads as TGTGCCAGCAGCTTAGACCCGGGACTAGAGGCCTACAATGAGCGGTTCTTC.

This clonotype was found a few times. V gene TRBV2 combines with J gene TRBJ2-5; TRBD2 matches 9 bases. CDR1 is SNHLY, CDR2 FYNNEI, per germline. The CDR3 contains 16 residues. After removal of 2 bases from V and 2 bases from J, the junction contained 6 bases not matched to a gene. The CDR3: CASSESAGGSQETQYF. Written as DNA, the CDR3 is TGTGCCAGCAGTGAATCAGCGGGGGGCAGTCAAGAGACCCAGTACTTC.